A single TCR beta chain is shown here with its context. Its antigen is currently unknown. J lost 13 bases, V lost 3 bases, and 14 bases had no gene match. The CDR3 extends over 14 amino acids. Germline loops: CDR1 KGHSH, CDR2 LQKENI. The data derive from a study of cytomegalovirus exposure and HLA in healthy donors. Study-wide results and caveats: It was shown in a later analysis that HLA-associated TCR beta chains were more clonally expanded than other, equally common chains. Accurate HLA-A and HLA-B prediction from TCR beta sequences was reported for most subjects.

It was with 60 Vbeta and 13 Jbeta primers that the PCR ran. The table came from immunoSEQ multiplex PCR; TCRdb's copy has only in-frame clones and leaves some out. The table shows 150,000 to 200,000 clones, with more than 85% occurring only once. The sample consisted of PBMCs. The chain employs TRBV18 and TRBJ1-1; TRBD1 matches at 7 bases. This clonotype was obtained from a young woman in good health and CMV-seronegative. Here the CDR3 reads CASSPPNYTGESFF. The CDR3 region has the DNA TGTGCCAGCTCACCGCCGAATTATACAGGGGAGAGTTTCTTT.